A selection of T cell receptor beta chains follows, all from one sample in a study of blood T cells in healthy people across ages. TCRdb passed the 5' RACE reads through MiXCR, listing each CDR3 protein once. The data contain approximately 850,000 distinct CDR3 sequences, 55% to 70% of them singletons. Material for sequencing was blood. Every receptor here comes from a man in his thirties or forties in good health. The CDR3 runs from the conserved cysteine through the conserved F or W. The D gene is left open where the match is weak. Size values are once, few and many counts, or a class for expanded clones, and some rows have none.

v_call,d_call,j_call,clone_size,cdr3_nt,cdr3_aa
TRBV19,-,TRBJ1-5,few,TGTGCCAGTAGCGGACACCGGGACAATCAGCCCCAGCATTTT,CASSGHRDNQPQHF
TRBV12-3/TRBV12-4,-,TRBJ2-7,-,TGTGCCAGCAGCCATCCCTCGGGACAACGCTACGAGCAGTACTTC,CASSHPSGQRYEQYF
TRBV6-1,-,TRBJ2-7,few,TGTGCCAGCAGTGATCTACGGGCTTTCAACTACGAGCAGTACTTC,CASSDLRAFNYEQYF
TRBV7-2,-,TRBJ2-5,-,TGTGCCAGCAGCTTAAGCCCTTGGTACCAAGAGACCCAGTACTTC,CASSLSPWYQETQYF
TRBV7-2,TRBD2,TRBJ2-2,-,TGTGCCAGCAGCTTCGGGGGGGCCATGAACACCGGGGAGCTGTTTTTT,CASSFGGAMNTGELFF
TRBV12-3/TRBV12-4,-,TRBJ1-1,-,TGTGCCAGCACTACTGGGGAGGGCGGTGTGAACACTGAAGCTTTCTTT,CASTTGEGGVNTEAFF
TRBV13,-,TRBJ2-1,-,TGTGCCAGCAGCGTAGGCTCTGTTCGAGATGAGCAGTTCTTC,CASSVGSVRDEQFF
TRBV4-2,-,TRBJ2-3,-,TGTGCCAGCAGCCTCATGGGGGGTCCAGGAGATACGCAGTATTTT,CASSLMGGPGDTQYF
TRBV5-1,-,TRBJ2-3,few,TGCGCCAGCAGCCGCCCCGAGGGGCTGCGCACAGATACGCAGTATTTT,CASSRPEGLRTDTQYF
TRBV28,TRBD1,TRBJ1-2,few,TGTGCCAGCAGTTTGAGGTTGGGGAGGAAGGGGGCTGGCTACACCTTC,CASSLRLGRKGAGYTF
TRBV7-2,-,TRBJ1-2,-,TGTGCCAGCAGCGGAGGTGTGGGGGCAGGGTACGGCTACACCTTC,CASSGGVGAGYGYTF
TRBV19,-,TRBJ2-7,-,TGTGCCAGTAGTATAGGCCTGACGGCGGGGGAGCAGTACTTC,CASSIGLTAGEQYF
TRBV20-1,-,TRBJ2-3,-,TGCAGTGCTCAAGGGGGGGACTACACAGATACGCAGTATTTT,CSAQGGDYTDTQYF
TRBV7-2,-,TRBJ2-4,-,TGTGCCAGCAGCGCCCCCGAGGTGTTGGGGGCCAAAAACATTCAGTACTTC,CASSAPEVLGAKNIQYF
TRBV12-3/TRBV12-4,TRBD1,TRBJ1-2,few,TGTGCCAGCAGCCGGGGACAGTCCTATGGCTACACCTTC,CASSRGQSYGYTF
TRBV4-2,-,TRBJ2-7,-,TGTGCCAGCAGCCAAGGAGTTTTCAGCGAGCAGTACTTC,CASSQGVFSEQYF
TRBV3-1,-,TRBJ2-4,-,TGTGCCAGCAGCCCGGGACTGACTATAAACATTCAGTACTTC,CASSPGLTINIQYF
TRBV28,TRBD1,TRBJ1-6,-,TGTGCCAGCATCGGTACCGGGACAGGGCATTCACCCCTCCACTTT,CASIGTGTGHSPLHF
TRBV11-2,TRBD1,TRBJ1-4,-,TGTGCCAGCAGCCCCAGGGACAGTTTTATCGAAAAACTGTTTTTT,CASSPRDSFIEKLFF
TRBV7-2,TRBD1,TRBJ1-4,few,TGTGCCAGCAGTCGGGACAGCCTTAATGAAAAACTGTTTTTT,CASSRDSLNEKLFF